Presented here are 25 T cell receptor beta chains from one specimen sequenced in a study of CD8 T cells in ankylosing spondylitis. Study-level findings and limits: Fewer than ten highly homologous variants made up a TCR beta motif that seemed to typify ankylosing spondylitis blood.

No antigen has been identified for these receptors. TCRdb recomputed calls from the 5' RACE reads with MiXCR, one row per CDR3 protein. The sample has about 130,000 distinct CDR3 sequences, 17% seen once. Sequencing was carried out using blood, either unsorted or a sorted T cell fraction (not recorded which). Receptor source: a male donor with ankylosing spondylitis.

The rearrangement links TRBV29-1 to TRBJ1-4; 8 bases line up with TRBD1. CDR3 length equals 16 residues. With V trimmed by 1 base and J by 7 bases, 11 bases remained unmatched. Germline V CDR1 and CDR2: SQVTM, ANQGSEA. CDR3 loop: CSVEVVRQGRGEKLFF. In DNA form, the CDR3 reads TGCAGCGTTGAAGTAGTGCGACAGGGGAGAGGTGAAAAACTGTTTTTT.

This clonotype was seen at least ten times. CDR3 nucleotide sequence: TGTGCCAGCAGCGAGGGGAATAGCAATCAGCCCCAGCATTTT. Its translation: CASSEGNSNQPQHF. The gene calls are TRBV9 and TRBJ1-5; D may be TRBD1 (5 bases). The CDR3 extends over 14 amino acids. The germline V gene has CDR1 SGDLS and CDR2 YYNGEE. The germline V and J ends were trimmed by 3 bases and 0 bases, with 7 bases remaining between them. Full variable domain (outside the CDR3, taken from reference TRBV9 and TRBJ1-5): DSGVTQTPKHLITATGQRVTLRCSPRSGDLSVYWYQQSLDQGLQFLIQYYNGEERAKGNILERFSAQQFPDLHSELNLSSLELGDSALYFCASSEGNSNQPQHFGDGTRLSIL.

The CDR3 nucleotides are TGCAGTGCTAGAGATGGCAGAGCACCTCACTACGAGCAGTACTTC. This encodes CSARDGRAPHYEQYF. The genes are TRBV20-1 and TRBJ2-7; D gene ambiguous. Trimming took off 0 bases at V and 3 bases at J, with 15 bases between the two ends. The germline gives CDR1 DFQATT, CDR2 SNEGSKA (reference sequence). The CDR3 is 15 residues long.

This clonotype was seen many times. This chain links TRBV12-5 with TRBJ2-5, with 10 bases matching TRBD2. There are 18 residues in the CDR3. The germline gives CDR1 LGHNT, CDR2 FRNRAP. V was pared by 0 bases and J by 1 base, with 8 bases of the junction left unmatched. The CDR3 loop is CASGLVLEREGPQETQYF. The CDR3 DNA reads TGTGCTAGTGGTTTGGTACTAGAGCGGGAGGGTCCCCAAGAGACCCAGTACTTC.

This chain uses TRBV12-3 or TRBV12-4 with TRBJ1-1; tentatively, D is TRBD1 (5 bases). The V and J ends lost 3 bases and 0 bases respectively, with 8 bases between them. This CDR3 contains 14 residues. The DNA for the CDR3 is TGTGCCAGCAGTTTCCACAGGATGAACACTGAAGCTTTCTTT. Residues: CASSFHRMNTEAFF.

The genes are TRBV4-1 and TRBJ1-5; the D is unclear. This CDR3 comprises 15 residues. The V and J ends lost 0 bases and 3 bases respectively, with 9 bases between them. The germline CDR1 and CDR2 sequences are MGHRA and YSYEKL. In nucleotides, the CDR3 is TGCGCCAGCAGCCAAGATTTTACCAACAATCAGCCCCAGCATTTT. Translation: CASSQDFTNNQPQHF.

This clonotype showed up just a few times. The V call is TRBV3-1, the J call TRBJ2-3, with a tentative D call TRBD1 (5 bases). The CDR3 totals 15 residues. Per the germline V gene, CDR1 is LGHDT and CDR2 is YNNKEL (reference sequence). Between the trimmed V and J ends, which lost 1 base and 2 bases, there was a span of 10 bases. The CDR3 DNA reads as TGTGCCAGCAGCCAAGGACAGCTTTACACAGATACGCAGTATTTT. Translation: CASSQGQLYTDTQYF.

This clonotype was detected only a few times. The genes are TRBV25-1 and TRBJ2-7; TRBD1 matches 8 bases. Trimming at V came to 5 bases and at J to 5 bases, leaving 5 bases not matched to a gene. CDR3 length equals 13 residues. Per the germline V gene, CDR1 is MGHDK and CDR2 is SYGVNS. The CDR3 nucleotides are TGTGCCAGCAGTCAGACAGGGGTTGACGAGCAGTACTTC. Protein sequence: CASSQTGVDEQYF.

This clonotype showed up just a few times. The rearrangement links TRBV7-9 to TRBJ2-1, with a tentative D call TRBD2 (6 bases). The germline V and J ends were trimmed by 6 bases and 3 bases, with 15 bases remaining between them. This CDR3 region has 15 residues. The germline V gene has CDR1 SEHNR and CDR2 FQNEAQ (reference sequence). CDR3: CASRAGSPFYNEQFF. As DNA, the CDR3 is TGTGCCAGCAGGGCGGGGAGTCCCTTCTACAATGAGCAGTTCTTC.

V and J are TRBV7-9 and TRBJ2-1, with D perhaps assigned TRBD1 or TRBD2 (5 bases each). Trimming shortened V by 6 bases and J by 3 bases, and 15 bases separated the two germline ends. The CDR3 loop spans 15 amino acids. Per germline, CDR1 SEHNR and CDR2 FQNEAQ (reference sequence). The CDR3 sequence: CASSSANGGYNEQFF. The CDR3, as DNA: TGTGCCAGCAGTTCAGCGAATGGGGGCTACAATGAGCAGTTCTTC.

This clonotype was recorded a few times. The rearrangement joins TRBV7-8 to TRBJ1-1; maybe TRBD1 (5 bases). The CDR3 has 15 residues. V lost 0 bases and J lost 0, with 8 bases in between. Germline CDR1 SGHVS, CDR2 FQNEAQ. CDR3 coding DNA: TGTGCCAGCAGCTTAGCTAGAGGGGTGAACACTGAAGCTTTCTTT. It specifies CASSLARGVNTEAFF.

This clonotype came up many times. This chain joins TRBV29-1 and TRBJ2-2; D may be TRBD1 or TRBD2 (6 bases each). Germline assignment: CDR1 SQVTM and CDR2 ANQGSEA. This CDR3 spans 12 amino acids. Deletions cut 2 bases from V and 8 bases from J, with 9 bases between. CDR3 in DNA: TGCAGCGTTGAAAGGGGGGCAGGGGAGCTGTTTTTT. The encoded protein is CSVERGAGELFF.

This clonotype was counted once. The chain employs TRBV6-5 and TRBJ1-4; 7 positions agree with TRBD1. CDR3 size: 17 residues. With 4 bases clipped from V and 4 bases from J, the junction kept 12 bases outside the gene matches. Germline assignment: CDR1 MNHEY and CDR2 SVGAGI. The CDR3 spells CASSLSRDSGFNEKLFF. Here the CDR3 DNA reads TGTGCCAGCAGTTTATCCCGGGACAGCGGATTTAATGAAAAACTGTTTTTT.

The chain joins TRBV14 to TRBJ2-5, with 7 bases fitting TRBD1. Unmatched junction bases numbered 9, after V lost 3 bases and J lost 5 bases. The CDR3 has 15 amino acids. The germline gives CDR1 SGHDN, CDR2 FVKESK. CDR3 protein: CASSQETGVGETQYF. The DNA of the CDR3 is TGTGCCAGCAGCCAGGAAACAGGGGTTGGGGAGACCCAGTACTTC.

This clonotype was detected a few times. As DNA, the CDR3 is TGTGCCAGCAGCTTAGGACCTACGCATCTCTCCTACAATGAGCAGTTCTTC. Translating gives CASSLGPTHLSYNEQFF. The chain combines TRBV7-9 with TRBJ2-1, with D uncertain. V lost 1 base to trimming and J lost 0 bases, with 13 bases between them. The CDR3 extends over 17 amino acids. Germline V lookup: CDR1 SEHNR, CDR2 FQNEAQ (reference sequence). The complete variable domain, with remaining parts taken from reference TRBV7-9 and TRBJ2-1, reads DTGVSQNPRHKITKRGQNVTFRCDPISEHNRLYWYRQTLGQGPEFLTYFQNEAQLEKSRLLSDRFSAERPKGSFSTLEIQRTEQGDSAMYLCASSLGPTHLSYNEQFFGPGTRLTVL.

This clonotype was picked up a small number of times. This chain uses TRBV28 with TRBJ2-5, with D uncertain. V was trimmed by 3 bases and J by 2 bases, leaving 22 bases between them. The CDR3 extends over 18 amino acids. The germline V gene has CDR1 MDHEN and CDR2 SYDVKM. The CDR3 region is CASSLSQMAAYSQETQYF. DNA of the CDR3: TGTGCCAGCAGTTTGTCCCAAATGGCGGCCTATAGTCAAGAGACCCAGTACTTC.

The CDR3 reads CASSLIADTQYF. The CDR3 DNA reads TGTGCCAGCAGCTTAATTGCGGATACGCAGTATTTT. The J gene is TRBJ2-3, the V gene TRBV7-6; D is unclear. Between the trimmed V and J ends, which lost 2 bases and 6 bases, there was a span of 6 bases. CDR1 SGHVS and CDR2 FNYEAQ come from the germline V gene. This CDR3 region has 12 residues.

Details on this clonotype: A junction end diverges from the germline sequence, so it may reflect a read error. This rearrangement joins TRBV7-9 to TRBJ1-4; perhaps TRBD1 as D (6 bases). Germline assignment: CDR1 SEHNR and CDR2 FQNEAQ (reference sequence). The CDR3 totals 12 residues. CDR3 bases: TGTGTCAGCTCGACAGGCTTTGAAAAACTGTTTTTT. Translating gives CVSSTGFEKLFF.

Ten or more counts support this clonotype. The rearrangement uses TRBV10-3 and TRBJ2-2; 9 bases line up with TRBD1. From germline, CDR1 is ENHRY and CDR2 SYGVKD. V shed 6 bases and J 1 base; nucleotides not matched to a gene: 12. The CDR3 contains 18 residues. As DNA, the CDR3 is TGTGCCATCAGCCCCGGGACAGGGTTATTGGTGAACACCGGGGAGCTGTTTTTT. Translation gives CAISPGTGLLVNTGELFF.

This clonotype was counted between two and nine times. The chain couples TRBV24-1 to TRBJ1-2; the match to TRBD1 covers 7 bases. Germline V lookup: CDR1 KGHDR, CDR2 SFDVKD. J gave up 4 bases and V 3 bases, and 10 bases lay outside the gene matches. CDR3 length: 16 amino acids. CDR3 nucleotide sequence: TGTGCCACCAGTGATGCGACAGGGCCCTGGAGCTATGGCTACACCTTC. It encodes CATSDATGPWSYGYTF.

The chain joins TRBV27 to TRBJ2-3; 10 nucleotides line up with TRBD2. Germline V gene sequence: CDR1 MNHEY, CDR2 SMNVEV (reference sequence). The CDR3 is 15 amino acids. Losses at the gene ends were 7 bases for V and 5 bases for J; bases not matched to a gene: 9. The DNA for the CDR3 is TGTGCCAGCACCGTCGCTAGCGGGAGTGTAGATACGCAGTATTTT. As protein: CASTVASGSVDTQYF.

This clonotype was counted a few times. V usage is TRBV11-1 and J usage is TRBJ2-1; 7 bases line up with TRBD2. Germline loops: CDR1 SGHAT, CDR2 FQDESV (reference sequence). V trimming: 0 bases; J trimming: 4 bases; junction bases outside the gene matches: 12. The CDR3 has 18 amino acids. CDR3 region: CASSLAGDSPAGYNEQFF. CDR3 DNA sequence: TGTGCCAGCAGCTTAGCGGGGGACTCCCCAGCGGGGTACAATGAGCAGTTCTTC.

A note on this clonotype: One end of the junction fails to match germline, which may point to a read error. The genes are TRBV20-1 and TRBJ2-1; 9 nucleotides agree with TRBD2. CDR3 length: 15 residues. From germline, CDR1 is DFQATT and CDR2 SNEGSKA (reference sequence). In DNA form, the CDR3 reads TGCTGTGCTAGGTCGCGGGAGGGCCGCTACAATGAGCAGTTCTTC. Amino acids: CCARSREGRYNEQFF.

V usage is TRBV27 and J usage is TRBJ2-3; 8 nucleotides match TRBD1. Germline V CDR1 and CDR2: MNHEY, SMNVEV (reference sequence). This CDR3 is 16 amino acids long. With 3 bases clipped from V and 2 bases from J, the junction kept 7 bases outside the gene matches. CDR3 region: CASSLATGAITDTQYF. The DNA for the CDR3 is TGTGCCAGCAGTTTGGCGACAGGGGCTATCACAGATACGCAGTATTTT.

The V call is TRBV7-6, the J call TRBJ1-4; TRBD1 matches 10 bases. The CDR3 consists of 16 residues. V trimming: 2 bases; J trimming: 5 bases; junction bases outside the gene matches: 5. CDR1 and CDR2 (germline): SGHVS, FNYEAQ. The CDR3 is CASSLLPGQGNEKLFF. The CDR3 nucleotides read TGTGCCAGCAGCTTACTCCCGGGACAGGGGAATGAAAAACTGTTTTTT.